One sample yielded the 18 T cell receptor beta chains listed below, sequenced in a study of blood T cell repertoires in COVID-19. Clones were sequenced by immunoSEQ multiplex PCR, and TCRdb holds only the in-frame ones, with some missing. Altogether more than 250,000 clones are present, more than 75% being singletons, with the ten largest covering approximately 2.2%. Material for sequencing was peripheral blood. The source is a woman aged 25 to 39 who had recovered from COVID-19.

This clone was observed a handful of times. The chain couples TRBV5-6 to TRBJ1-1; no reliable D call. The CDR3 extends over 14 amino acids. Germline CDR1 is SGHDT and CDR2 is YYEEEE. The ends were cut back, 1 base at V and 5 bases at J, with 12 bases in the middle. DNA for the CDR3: TGTGCCAGCAGCTTGATTCCCTACTTAACTGAAGCTTTCTTT. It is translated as CASSLIPYLTEAFF.

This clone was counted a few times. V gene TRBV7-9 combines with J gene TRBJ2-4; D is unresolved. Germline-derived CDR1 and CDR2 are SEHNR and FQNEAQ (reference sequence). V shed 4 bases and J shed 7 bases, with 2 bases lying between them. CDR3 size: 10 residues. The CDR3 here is CASSSNIQYF. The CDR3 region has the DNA TGTGCCAGCAGCTCGAACATTCAGTACTTC.

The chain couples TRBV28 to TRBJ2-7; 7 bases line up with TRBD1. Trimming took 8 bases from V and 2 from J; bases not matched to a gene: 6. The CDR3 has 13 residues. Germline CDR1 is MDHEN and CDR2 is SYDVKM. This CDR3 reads CASDTQGAYEQYF. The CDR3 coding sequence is TGTGCCAGCGATACCCAGGGGGCCTACGAGCAGTACTTC.

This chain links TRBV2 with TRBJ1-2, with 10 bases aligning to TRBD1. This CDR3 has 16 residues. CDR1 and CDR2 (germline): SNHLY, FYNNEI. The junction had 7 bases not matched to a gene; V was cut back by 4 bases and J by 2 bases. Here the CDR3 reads CASSVQTGGTNYGYTF. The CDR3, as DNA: TGTGCCAGCAGTGTCCAGACAGGGGGCACAAACTATGGCTACACCTTC.

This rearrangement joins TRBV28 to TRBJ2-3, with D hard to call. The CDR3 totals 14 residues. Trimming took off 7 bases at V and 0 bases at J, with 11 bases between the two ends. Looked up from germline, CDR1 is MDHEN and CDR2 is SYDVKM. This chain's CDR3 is CASTDAGSTDTQYF. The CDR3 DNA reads TGTGCCAGCACCGACGCCGGGAGCACAGATACGCAGTATTTT.

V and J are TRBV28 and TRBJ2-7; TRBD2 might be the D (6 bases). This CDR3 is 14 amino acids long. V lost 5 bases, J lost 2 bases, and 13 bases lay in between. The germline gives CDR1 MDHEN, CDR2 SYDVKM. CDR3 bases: TGTGCCAGCAGTCCCCGGGAGATCCCCTACGAGCAGTACTTC. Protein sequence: CASSPREIPYEQYF.

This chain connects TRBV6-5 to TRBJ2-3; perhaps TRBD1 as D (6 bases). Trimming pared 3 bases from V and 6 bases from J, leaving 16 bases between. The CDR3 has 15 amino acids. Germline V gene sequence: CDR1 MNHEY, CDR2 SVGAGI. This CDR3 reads CASSYTGLSSDTQYF. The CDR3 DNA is TGTGCCAGCAGTTATACAGGGTTAAGTTCTGATACGCAGTATTTT.

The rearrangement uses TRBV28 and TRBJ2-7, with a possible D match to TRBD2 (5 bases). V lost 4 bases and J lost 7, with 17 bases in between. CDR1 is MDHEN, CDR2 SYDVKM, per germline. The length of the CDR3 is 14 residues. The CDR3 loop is CASSSRPGWREQYF. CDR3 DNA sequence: TGTGCCAGCAGTTCACGACCTGGCTGGAGGGAGCAGTACTTC.

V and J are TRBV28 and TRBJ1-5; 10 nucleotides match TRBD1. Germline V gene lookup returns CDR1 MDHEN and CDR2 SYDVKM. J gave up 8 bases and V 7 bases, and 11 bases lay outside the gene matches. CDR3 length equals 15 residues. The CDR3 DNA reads TGTGCCAGCACCCCCGCGGGACAGGGGCAGGAGCCCCAGCATTTT. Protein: CASTPAGQGQEPQHF.

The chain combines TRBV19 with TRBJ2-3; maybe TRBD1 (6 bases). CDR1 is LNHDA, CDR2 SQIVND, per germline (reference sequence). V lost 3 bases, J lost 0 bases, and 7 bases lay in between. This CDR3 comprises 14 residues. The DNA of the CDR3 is TGTGCCAGTAGTATGGGGGCTAGCACAGATACGCAGTATTTT. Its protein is CASSMGASTDTQYF.

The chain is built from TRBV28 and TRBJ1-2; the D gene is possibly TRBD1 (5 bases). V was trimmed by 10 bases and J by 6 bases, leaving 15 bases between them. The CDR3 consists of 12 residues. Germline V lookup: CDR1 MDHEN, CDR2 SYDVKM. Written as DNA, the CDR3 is TGTGCCACCGTCGTCAGGGATAATGGCTACACCTTC. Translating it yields CATVVRDNGYTF.

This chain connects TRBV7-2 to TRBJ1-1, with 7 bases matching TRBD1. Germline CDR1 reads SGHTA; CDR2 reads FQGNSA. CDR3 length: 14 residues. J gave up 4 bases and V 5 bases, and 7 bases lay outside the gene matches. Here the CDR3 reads CASSISTGSTEAFF. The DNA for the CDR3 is TGTGCCAGCAGCATTTCGACAGGGAGCACTGAAGCTTTCTTT.

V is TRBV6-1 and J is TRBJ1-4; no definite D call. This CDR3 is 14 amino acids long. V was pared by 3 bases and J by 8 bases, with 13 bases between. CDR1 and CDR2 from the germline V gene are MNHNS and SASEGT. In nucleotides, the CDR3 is TGTGCCAGCAGTGATTCCAGGAGGCGGGAAAAACTGTTTTTT. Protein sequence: CASSDSRRREKLFF.

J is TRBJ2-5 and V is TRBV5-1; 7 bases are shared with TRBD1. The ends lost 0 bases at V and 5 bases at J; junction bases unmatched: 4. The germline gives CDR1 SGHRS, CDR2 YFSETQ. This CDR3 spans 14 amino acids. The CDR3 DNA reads TGCGCCAGCAGCTTGGTATCAGGGGGTGAGACCCAGTACTTC. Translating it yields CASSLVSGGETQYF.

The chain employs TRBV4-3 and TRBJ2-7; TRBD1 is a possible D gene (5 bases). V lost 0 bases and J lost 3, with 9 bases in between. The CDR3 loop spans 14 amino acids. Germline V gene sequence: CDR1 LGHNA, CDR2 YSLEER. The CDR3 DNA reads TGCGCCAGCAGCCAAGATATACAGGTCTACGAGCAGTACTTC. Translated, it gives CASSQDIQVYEQYF.

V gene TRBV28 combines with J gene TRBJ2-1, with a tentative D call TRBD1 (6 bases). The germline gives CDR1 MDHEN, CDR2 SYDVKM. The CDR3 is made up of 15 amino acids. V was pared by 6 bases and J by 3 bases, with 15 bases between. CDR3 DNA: TGTGCCAGCAGACCAGACAGGTCAGACTACAATGAGCAGTTCTTC. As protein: CASRPDRSDYNEQFF. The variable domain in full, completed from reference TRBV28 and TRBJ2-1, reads DVKVTQSSRYLVKRTGEKVFLECVQDMDHENMFWYRQDPGLGLRLIYFSYDVKMKEKGDIPEGYSVSREKKERFSLILESASTNQTSMYLCASRPDRSDYNEQFFGPGTRLTVL.

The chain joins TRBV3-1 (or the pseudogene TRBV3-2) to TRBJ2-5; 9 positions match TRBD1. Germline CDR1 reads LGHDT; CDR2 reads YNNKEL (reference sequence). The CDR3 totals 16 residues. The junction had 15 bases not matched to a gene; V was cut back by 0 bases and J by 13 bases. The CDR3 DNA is TGTGCCAGCAGCCAAGACGGACAGGGGTCGATAGAGGAGGGGTACTTC. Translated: CASSQDGQGSIEEGYF.

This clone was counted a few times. This CDR3 reads CASSYKSGQGINQPQHF. CDR3 coding DNA: TGTGCCAGCAGTTACAAATCGGGACAGGGGATTAATCAGCCCCAGCATTTT. The chain couples TRBV6-2 or TRBV6-3 to TRBJ1-5; TRBD1 aligns across 10 bases. The J segment lost 4 bases and the V segment lost 2 bases, leaving 8 bases of the junction unmatched. Looked up from germline, CDR1 is MNHEY and CDR2 is SVGEGT. The CDR3 sequence is 17 residues long.